This TCR beta chain came from a study of TIL therapy for anti-PD-1-resistant metastatic lung cancer. Turning to the study itself: Four tumors were EGFR-mutant and two were ALK-rearranged. By whole-exome sequencing, median non-synonymous tumor mutation burden was around 1.5 mutations per megabase. Study-wide points: This highly selected cohort may not generalize to typical lung cancer patients.

Time point given: pre-treatment sample, taken before nivolumab and TIL therapy. On this clone: Antigen unknown. The sample has other DNA sequences that encode this CDR3 too.

The libraries were made with immunoSEQ v3. TCRdb's copy holds only in-frame clones and misses some; the assay was immunoSEQ multiplex PCR. The data show approximately 60,000 clones, with more than 60% seen just once and around 1.9% held by the top ten. The CDR3 runs to 12 residues. V lost 4 bases to trimming and J lost 5 bases, with 9 bases between them. Germline V lookup: CDR1 SQVTM, CDR2 ANQGSEA. This chain uses TRBV29-1 with TRBJ1-5; D is unresolved. The TCR originated in a person aged 25 to 85 with non-small cell lung cancer. This specimen was blood, taken at baseline. The CDR3 is CSVGARDQPQHF. In DNA form, the CDR3 reads TGCAGCGTTGGGGCTAGGGATCAGCCCCAGCATTTT.